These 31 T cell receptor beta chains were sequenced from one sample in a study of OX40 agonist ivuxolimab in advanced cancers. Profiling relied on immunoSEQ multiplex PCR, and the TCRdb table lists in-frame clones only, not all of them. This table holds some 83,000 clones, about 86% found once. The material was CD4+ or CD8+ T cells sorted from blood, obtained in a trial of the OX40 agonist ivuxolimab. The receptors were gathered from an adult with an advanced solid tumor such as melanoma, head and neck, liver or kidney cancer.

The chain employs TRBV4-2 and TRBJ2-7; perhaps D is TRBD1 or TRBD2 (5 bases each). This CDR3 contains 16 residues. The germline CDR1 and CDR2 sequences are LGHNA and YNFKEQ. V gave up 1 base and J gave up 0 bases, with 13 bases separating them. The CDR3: CASSQAGTDVSYEQYF. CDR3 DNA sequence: TGTGCCAGCAGCCAAGCCGGGACCGACGTCTCCTACGAGCAGTACTTC.

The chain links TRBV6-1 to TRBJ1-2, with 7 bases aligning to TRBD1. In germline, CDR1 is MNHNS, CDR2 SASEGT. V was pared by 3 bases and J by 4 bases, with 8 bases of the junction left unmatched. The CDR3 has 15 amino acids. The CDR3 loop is CASSDPDRSIYGYTF. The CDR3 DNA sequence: TGTGCCAGCAGTGACCCGGACAGGTCGATCTATGGCTACACCTTC.

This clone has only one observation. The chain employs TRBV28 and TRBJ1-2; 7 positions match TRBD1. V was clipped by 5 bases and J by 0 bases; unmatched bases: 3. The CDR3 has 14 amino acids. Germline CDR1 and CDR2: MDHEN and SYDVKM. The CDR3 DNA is TGTGCCAGCAGTCCGGGACAGCCTAACTATGGCTACACCTTC. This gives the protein CASSPGQPNYGYTF.

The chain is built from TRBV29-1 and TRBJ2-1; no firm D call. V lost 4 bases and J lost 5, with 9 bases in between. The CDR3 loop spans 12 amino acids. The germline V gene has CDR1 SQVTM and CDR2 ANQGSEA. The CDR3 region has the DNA TGCAGCGTTGCGGCTTCCAACAATGAGCAGTTCTTC. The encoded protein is CSVAASNNEQFF.

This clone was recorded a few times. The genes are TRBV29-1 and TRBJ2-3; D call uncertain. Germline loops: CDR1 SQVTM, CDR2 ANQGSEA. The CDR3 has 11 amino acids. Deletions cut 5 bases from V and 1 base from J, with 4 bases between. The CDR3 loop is CSVRRTDTQYF. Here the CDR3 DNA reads TGCAGCGTTCGGCGCACAGATACGCAGTATTTT.

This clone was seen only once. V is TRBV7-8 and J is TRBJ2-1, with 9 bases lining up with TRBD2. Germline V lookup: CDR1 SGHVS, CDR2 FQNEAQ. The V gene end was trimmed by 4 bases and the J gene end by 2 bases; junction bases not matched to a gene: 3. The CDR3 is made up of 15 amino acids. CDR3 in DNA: TGTGCCAGCAGCTCAATAGCGGGAGCCTACAATGAGCAGTTCTTC. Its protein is CASSSIAGAYNEQFF. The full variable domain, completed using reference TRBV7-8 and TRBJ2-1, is GAGVSQSPRYKVAKRGQDVALRCDPISGHVSLFWYQQALGQGPEFLTYFQNEAQLDKSGLPSDRFFAERPEGSVSTLKIQRTQQEDSAVYLCASSSIAGAYNEQFFGPGTRLTVL.

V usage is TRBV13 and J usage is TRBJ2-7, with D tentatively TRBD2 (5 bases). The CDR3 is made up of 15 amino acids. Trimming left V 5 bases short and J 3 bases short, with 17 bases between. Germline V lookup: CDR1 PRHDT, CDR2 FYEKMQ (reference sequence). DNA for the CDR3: TGTGCCAGCAGCCCTCGCGGAAGGGAGAGCTACGAGCAGTACTTC. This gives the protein CASSPRGRESYEQYF.

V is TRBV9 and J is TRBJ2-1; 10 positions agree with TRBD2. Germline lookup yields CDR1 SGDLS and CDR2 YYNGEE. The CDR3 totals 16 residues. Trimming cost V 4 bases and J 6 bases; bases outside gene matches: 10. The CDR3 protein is CASSPRSAGGANEQFF. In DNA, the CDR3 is TGTGCCAGCAGCCCTCGTTCAGCGGGGGGGGCCAATGAGCAGTTCTTC.

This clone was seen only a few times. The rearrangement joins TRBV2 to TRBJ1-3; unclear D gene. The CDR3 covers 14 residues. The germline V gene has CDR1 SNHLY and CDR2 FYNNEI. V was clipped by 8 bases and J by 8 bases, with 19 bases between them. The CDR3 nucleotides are TGTGCCAGCCGGAGGTCATTGGATGGGGACACCATATATTTT. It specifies CASRRSLDGDTIYF.

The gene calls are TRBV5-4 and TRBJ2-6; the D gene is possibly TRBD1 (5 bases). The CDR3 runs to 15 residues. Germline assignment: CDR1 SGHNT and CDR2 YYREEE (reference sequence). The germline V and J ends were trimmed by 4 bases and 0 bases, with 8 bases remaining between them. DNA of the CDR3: TGTGCCAGCAGCCCCGACAGCTCTGGGGCCAACGTCCTGACTTTC. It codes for CASSPDSSGANVLTF.

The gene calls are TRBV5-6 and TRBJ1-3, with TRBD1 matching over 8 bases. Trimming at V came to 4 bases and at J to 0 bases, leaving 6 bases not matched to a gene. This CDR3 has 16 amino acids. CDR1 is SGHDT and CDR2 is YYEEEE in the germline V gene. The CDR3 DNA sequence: TGTGCCAGCAGCACACAGGGGGTTGACTCTGGAAACACCATATATTTT. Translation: CASSTQGVDSGNTIYF.

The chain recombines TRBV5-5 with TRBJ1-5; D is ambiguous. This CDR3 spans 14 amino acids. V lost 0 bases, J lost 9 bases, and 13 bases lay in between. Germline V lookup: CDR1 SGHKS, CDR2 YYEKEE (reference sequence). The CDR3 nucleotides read TGTGCCAGCAGCTTGGCGTCAGGAAATACGCCCCAGCATTTT. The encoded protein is CASSLASGNTPQHF.

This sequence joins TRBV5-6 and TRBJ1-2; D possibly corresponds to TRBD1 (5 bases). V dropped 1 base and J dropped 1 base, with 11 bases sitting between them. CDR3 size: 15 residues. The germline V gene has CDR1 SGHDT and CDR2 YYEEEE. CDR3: CASSLYRIINYGYTF. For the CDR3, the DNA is TGTGCCAGCAGCTTGTACAGGATAATTAACTATGGCTACACCTTC.

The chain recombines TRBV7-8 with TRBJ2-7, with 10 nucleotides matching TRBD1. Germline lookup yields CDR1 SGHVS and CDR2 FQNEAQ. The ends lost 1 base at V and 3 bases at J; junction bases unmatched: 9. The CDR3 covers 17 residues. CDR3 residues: CASSLEWSGQGVYEQYF. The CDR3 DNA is TGTGCCAGCAGCTTAGAATGGTCCGGACAGGGGGTCTACGAGCAGTACTTC.

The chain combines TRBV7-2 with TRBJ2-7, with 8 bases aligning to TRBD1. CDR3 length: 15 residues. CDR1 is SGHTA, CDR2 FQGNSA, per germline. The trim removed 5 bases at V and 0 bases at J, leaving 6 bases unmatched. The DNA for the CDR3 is TGTGCCAGCAGCGACTCAGGGGGCCGCTCCTACGAGCAGTACTTC. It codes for CASSDSGGRSYEQYF.

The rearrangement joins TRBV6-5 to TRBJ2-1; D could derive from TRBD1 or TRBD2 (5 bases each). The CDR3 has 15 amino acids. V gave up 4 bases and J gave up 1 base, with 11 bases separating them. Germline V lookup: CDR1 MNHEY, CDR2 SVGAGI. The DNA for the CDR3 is TGTGCCAGCAGTTTCGGGACGGCTTCCTACAATGAGCAGTTCTTC. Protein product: CASSFGTASYNEQFF.

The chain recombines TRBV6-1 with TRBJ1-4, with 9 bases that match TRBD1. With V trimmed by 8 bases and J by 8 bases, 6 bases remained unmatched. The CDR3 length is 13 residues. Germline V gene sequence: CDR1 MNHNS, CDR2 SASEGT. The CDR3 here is CASSQGAWEKLFF. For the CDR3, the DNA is TGTGCCAGCTCACAGGGGGCTTGGGAAAAACTGTTTTTT.

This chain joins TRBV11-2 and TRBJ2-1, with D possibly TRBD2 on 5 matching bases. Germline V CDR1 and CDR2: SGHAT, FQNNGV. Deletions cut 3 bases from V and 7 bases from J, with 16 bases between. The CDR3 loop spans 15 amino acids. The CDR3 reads CASSFLTSSGNEQFF. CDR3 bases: TGTGCCAGCAGCTTTTTGACGTCATCGGGGAATGAGCAGTTCTTC.

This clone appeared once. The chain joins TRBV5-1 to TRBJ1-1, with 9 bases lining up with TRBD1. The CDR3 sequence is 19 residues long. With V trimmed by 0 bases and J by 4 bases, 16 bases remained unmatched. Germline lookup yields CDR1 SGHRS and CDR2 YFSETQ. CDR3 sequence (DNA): TGCGCCAGCAGCTTGGGCCCGGGACAGGGTGATTTTTTGGGCACTGAAGCTTTCTTT. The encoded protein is CASSLGPGQGDFLGTEAFF.

CDR3 in amino acids: CASSQSGTGKAFF. The DNA of the CDR3 is TGCGCCAGCAGCCAGTCCGGGACAGGGAAAGCTTTCTTT. The chain recombines TRBV4-1 with TRBJ1-1; 9 bases fit TRBD1. Germline values: CDR1 MGHRA, CDR2 YSYEKL. The CDR3 is made up of 13 amino acids. V dropped 3 bases and J dropped 9; count of bases not matched to a gene: 5.

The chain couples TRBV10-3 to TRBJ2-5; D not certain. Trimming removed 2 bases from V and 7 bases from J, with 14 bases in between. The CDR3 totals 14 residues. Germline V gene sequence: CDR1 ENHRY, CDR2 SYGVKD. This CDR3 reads CAISEPSVGATQYF. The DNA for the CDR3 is TGTGCCATCAGTGAGCCGTCAGTGGGTGCGACCCAGTACTTC.

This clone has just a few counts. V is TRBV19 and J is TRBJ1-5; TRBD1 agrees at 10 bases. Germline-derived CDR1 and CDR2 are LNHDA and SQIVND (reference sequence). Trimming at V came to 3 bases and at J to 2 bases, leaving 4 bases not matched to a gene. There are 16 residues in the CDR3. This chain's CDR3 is CASSIYGTGGNQPQHF. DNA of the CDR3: TGTGCCAGTAGTATTTATGGGACAGGGGGCAATCAGCCCCAGCATTTT.

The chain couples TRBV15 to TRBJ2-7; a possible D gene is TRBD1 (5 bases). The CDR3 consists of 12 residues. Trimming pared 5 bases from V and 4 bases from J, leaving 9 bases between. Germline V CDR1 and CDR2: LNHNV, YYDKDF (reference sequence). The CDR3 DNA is TGTGCCACCAGCCTCCAGGGTTACGAGCAGTACTTC. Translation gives CATSLQGYEQYF. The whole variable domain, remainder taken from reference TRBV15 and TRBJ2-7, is DAMVIQNPRYQVTQFGKPVTLSCSQTLNHNVMYWYQQKSSQAPKLLFHYYDKDFNNEADTPDNFQSRRPNTSFCFLDIRSPGLGDTAMYLCATSLQGYEQYFGPGTRLTVT.

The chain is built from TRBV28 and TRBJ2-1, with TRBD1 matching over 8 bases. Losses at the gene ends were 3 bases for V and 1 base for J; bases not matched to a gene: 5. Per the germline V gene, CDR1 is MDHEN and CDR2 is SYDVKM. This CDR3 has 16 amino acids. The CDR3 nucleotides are TGTGCCAGCAGTTTGGGACAGGTAGTTTCCTACAATGAGCAGTTCTTC. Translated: CASSLGQVVSYNEQFF.

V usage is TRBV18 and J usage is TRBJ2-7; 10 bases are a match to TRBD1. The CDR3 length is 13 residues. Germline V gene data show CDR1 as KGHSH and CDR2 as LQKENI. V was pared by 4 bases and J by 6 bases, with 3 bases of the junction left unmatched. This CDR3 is CASSLGQGGEQYF. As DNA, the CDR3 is TGTGCCAGCTCACTTGGACAGGGGGGCGAGCAGTACTTC.

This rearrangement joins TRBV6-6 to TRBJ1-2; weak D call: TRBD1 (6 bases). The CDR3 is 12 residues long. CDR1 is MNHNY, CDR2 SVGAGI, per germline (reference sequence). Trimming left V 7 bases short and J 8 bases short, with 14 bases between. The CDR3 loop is CASKGEASGYTF. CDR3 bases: TGTGCCAGCAAGGGGGAGGCGAGCGGCTACACCTTC.

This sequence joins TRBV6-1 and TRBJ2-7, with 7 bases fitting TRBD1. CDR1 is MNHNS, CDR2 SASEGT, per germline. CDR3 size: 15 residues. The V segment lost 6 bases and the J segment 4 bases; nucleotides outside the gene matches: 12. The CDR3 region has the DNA TGTGCCAGCAGGCGTTCGGTACAGGGGCGATACGAGCAGTACTTC. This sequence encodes CASRRSVQGRYEQYF.

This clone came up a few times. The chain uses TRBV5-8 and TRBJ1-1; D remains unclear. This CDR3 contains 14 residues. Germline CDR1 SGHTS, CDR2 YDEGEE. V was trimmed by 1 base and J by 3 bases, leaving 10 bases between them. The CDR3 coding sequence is TGTGCCAGCAGCTTGCTCACAGAAGACACTGAAGCTTTCTTT. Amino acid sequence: CASSLLTEDTEAFF. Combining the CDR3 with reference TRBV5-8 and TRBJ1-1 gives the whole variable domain EAGVTQSPTHLIKTRGQQATLRCSPISGHTSVYWYQQALGLGLQFLLWYDEGEERNRGNFPPRFSGRQFPNYSSELNVNALELEDSALYLCASSLLTEDTEAFFGQGTRLTVV.

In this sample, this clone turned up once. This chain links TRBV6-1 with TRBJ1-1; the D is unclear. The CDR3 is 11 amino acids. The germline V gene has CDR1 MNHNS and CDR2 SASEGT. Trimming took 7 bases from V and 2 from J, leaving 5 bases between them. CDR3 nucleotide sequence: TGTGCCAGCATAACAAACACTGAAGCTTTCTTT. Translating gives CASITNTEAFF.

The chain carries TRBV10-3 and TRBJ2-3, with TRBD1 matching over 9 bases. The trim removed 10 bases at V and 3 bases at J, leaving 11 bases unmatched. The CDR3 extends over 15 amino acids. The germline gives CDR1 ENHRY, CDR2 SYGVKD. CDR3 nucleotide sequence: TGTGCCACCCTCGGGACAGGGAGGAGAACAGATACGCAGTATTTT. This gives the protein CATLGTGRRTDTQYF.

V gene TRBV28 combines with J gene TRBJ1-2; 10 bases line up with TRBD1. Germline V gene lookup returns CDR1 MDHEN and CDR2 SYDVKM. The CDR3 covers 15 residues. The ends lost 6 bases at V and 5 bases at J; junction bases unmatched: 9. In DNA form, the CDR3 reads TGTGCCAGCAGGGGACAGGGGTCCGATACTTATGGCTACACCTTC. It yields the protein CASRGQGSDTYGYTF.